The 29 T cell receptor beta chains below all came from one sample that was sequenced in a study of molecular identifiers for immune sequencing clone quantification. TCRdb re-analysed the PCR reads in MiXCR, keeping a single row per CDR3 protein. Among approximately 97,000 distinct CDR3 sequences listed, approximately 25% were seen once. Sequences were obtained from naive CD8+ T cells from blood, with Jurkat cell RNA spiked in. Subset described: FACS-sorted CD8+CD4-CCR7+CD45RA+ naive T cells. All receptors come from a human donor in good health. Some libraries in this study had Jurkat cell RNA spiked in.

The V gene is TRBV11-2, the J gene TRBJ2-1; 8 nucleotides align to TRBD2. CDR3 length: 15 amino acids. Unmatched junction bases numbered 8, after V lost 5 bases and J lost 5 bases. Germline V gene sequence: CDR1 SGHAT, CDR2 FQNNGV. CDR3 nucleotide sequence: TGTGCCAGCAGCCCGATAGCGGGACCCCACAATGAGCAGTTCTTC. Translating it yields CASSPIAGPHNEQFF.

Of note for this clonotype: This could be a read error, since a much larger clone is one nucleotide away. The chain joins TRBV19 to TRBJ2-7; D is tentatively TRBD1 or TRBD2 (5 bases each). V lost 3 bases and J lost 7, with 13 bases in between. This CDR3 is built from 13 residues. The germline gives CDR1 LNHDA, CDR2 SQIVND (reference sequence). CDR3 region: CASSMDEGFEQYF. DNA for the CDR3: TGTGCCAGTAGTATGGACGAGGGGTTTGAGCAGTACTTC. The whole variable domain, filled in from reference TRBV19 and TRBJ2-7, reads DGGITQSPKYLFRKEGQNVTLSCEQNLNHDAMYWYRQDPGQGLRLIYYSQIVNDFQKGDIAEGYSVSREKKESFPLTVTSAQKNPTAFYLCASSMDEGFEQYFGPGTRLTVT.

On this clonotype itself: Just one base apart from a much larger clone, this may be a read error. This chain links TRBV28 with TRBJ2-7, with 7 bases aligning to TRBD1. This CDR3 is built from 14 residues. The trim removed 6 bases at V and 1 base at J, leaving 6 bases unmatched. Germline V lookup: CDR1 MDHEN, CDR2 SYDVKM. CDR3 bases: TGTGCCAGCAGCCCGACAGGGCAATCCTACGAGCAGTACTTC. It is translated as CASSPTGQSYEQYF. The complete variable domain, with remaining parts taken from reference TRBV28 and TRBJ2-7, reads DVKVTQSSRYLVKRTGEKVFLECVQDMDHENMFWYRQDPGLGLRLIYFSYDVKMKEKGDIPEGYSVSREKKERFSLILESASTNQTSMYLCASSPTGQSYEQYFGPGTRLTVT.

Ten or more counts support this clonotype. The chain joins TRBV29-1 to TRBJ1-1, with a possible D match to TRBD1 (6 bases). Germline V gives CDR1 SQVTM, CDR2 ANQGSEA. V was cut by 4 bases and J by 5 bases, with 11 bases left in between. The CDR3 is 12 residues long. DNA of the CDR3: TGCAGCGTTGTTGGGGGGCTTACTGAAGCTTTCTTT. Translated: CSVVGGLTEAFF.

V gene TRBV20-1 combines with J gene TRBJ2-7, with a weak D call TRBD1 (5 bases). The germline V gene has CDR1 DFQATT and CDR2 SNEGSKA (reference sequence). V lost 1 base and J lost 2, with 9 bases in between. CDR3 length: 13 amino acids. CDR3 coding DNA: TGCAGTGCTAGAGGCAGGGCAACCTACGAGCAGTACTTC. It specifies CSARGRATYEQYF.

V is TRBV19 and J is TRBJ1-5; D gene uncertain. CDR1 and CDR2 from the germline V gene are LNHDA and SQIVND (reference sequence). V was pared by 1 base and J by 2 bases, with 9 bases between. This CDR3 has 15 residues. The CDR3 protein is CASSIVGKGNQPQHF. The CDR3 nucleotides are TGTGCCAGTAGTATAGTGGGGAAGGGCAATCAGCCCCAGCATTTT.

This clonotype was observed at least ten times. The chain has TRBV29-1 and TRBJ1-1, with a tentative D call TRBD1 (5 bases). The V end was cut by 4 bases, the J end by 8 bases, with 14 bases between. The CDR3 is made up of 12 amino acids. From germline, CDR1 is SQVTM and CDR2 ANQGSEA. The CDR3 bases are TGCAGCGTTGTTAAGGGGCGGTACGAAGCTTTCTTT. Its translation is CSVVKGRYEAFF.

The chain links TRBV9 to TRBJ2-2, with TRBD2 identical over 7 bases. The V and J ends lost 10 bases and 4 bases, in that order; junction bases with no gene match: 10. CDR3 length: 14 amino acids. CDR1 is SGDLS, CDR2 YYNGEE, per germline. CDR3 amino acids: CAQHGEGGTGELFF. In DNA form, the CDR3 reads TGTGCCCAGCACGGGGAGGGAGGCACCGGGGAGCTGTTTTTT.

The sample holds many counts of this clonotype. The chain joins TRBV7-2 to TRBJ2-1, with no clear D. Germline V gives CDR1 SGHTA, CDR2 FQGNSA. The CDR3 loop spans 17 amino acids. V was pared by 3 bases and J by 1 base, with 16 bases between. As DNA, the CDR3 is TGTGCCAGCAGCTTTTTAGTTTCCCTACCTTCCTACAATGAGCAGTTCTTC. As protein: CASSFLVSLPSYNEQFF.

This clonotype was picked up many times. The chain recombines TRBV12-5 with TRBJ2-3; TRBD2 agrees at 11 bases. Germline V CDR1 and CDR2: LGHNT, FRNRAP. Unmatched junction bases numbered 9, after V lost 6 bases and J lost 1 base. This CDR3 has 17 residues. The CDR3: CASGPPSGRRGTDTQYF. CDR3 in DNA: TGTGCTAGTGGCCCCCCTAGCGGGAGGAGGGGCACAGATACGCAGTATTTT. The complete variable domain, with remaining parts taken from reference TRBV12-5 and TRBJ2-3, reads DARVTQTPRHKVTEMGQEVTMRCQPILGHNTVFWYRQTMMQGLELLAYFRNRAPLDDSGMPKDRFSAEMPDATLATLKIQPSEPRDSAVYFCASGPPSGRRGTDTQYFGPGTRLTVL.

This clonotype was seen only a few times. At one of its ends the junction is not consistent with the germline gene, which may arise from a read error. The V and J genes are TRBV3-1 and TRBJ2-2; 7 bases align to TRBD2. Germline assignment: CDR1 LGHDT and CDR2 YNNKEL (reference sequence). The CDR3 covers 13 residues. The CDR3 nucleotides read TGTGCCAGCAGCCAAGTGTTGAGCGGGGAGCCGTTTTTT. It is translated as CASSQVLSGEPFF.

This clonotype was counted ten times or more. This rearrangement joins TRBV4-3 to TRBJ2-6, with 8 positions matching TRBD1. The V and J ends lost 0 bases and 3 bases, in that order; junction bases with no gene match: 10. CDR3 length: 19 residues. Germline assignment: CDR1 LGHNA and CDR2 YSLEER. The CDR3 is CASSQESQGANFGANVLTF. CDR3 nucleotides: TGCGCCAGCAGCCAAGAATCTCAGGGGGCTAATTTTGGGGCCAACGTCCTGACTTTC.

This clonotype was seen repeatedly, ten times or more. The CDR3 loop is CASSLVRGPNTGELFF. CDR3 DNA sequence: TGTGCCAGCAGCTTGGTTCGGGGTCCGAACACCGGGGAGCTGTTTTTT. This rearrangement joins TRBV5-8 to TRBJ2-2; D is perhaps TRBD2 (5 bases). The germline gives CDR1 SGHTS, CDR2 YDEGEE. Trimming cost V 0 bases and J 0 bases, with 9 bases left between them. The CDR3 totals 16 residues. The variable domain in full, with the rest retrieved from reference TRBV5-8 and TRBJ2-2, is EAGVTQSPTHLIKTRGQQATLRCSPISGHTSVYWYQQALGLGLQFLLWYDEGEERNRGNFPPRFSGRQFPNYSSELNVNALELEDSALYLCASSLVRGPNTGELFFGEGSRLTVL.

Of note for this clonotype: This could be a read error, since a much larger clone is one nucleotide away. CDR3 in amino acids: CASSESAVGLSGAFF. CDR3 nucleotide sequence: TGCGCCAGCAGTGAGTCCGCCGTCGGGCTCTCGGGGGCTTTCTTT. The chain uses TRBV10-2 and TRBJ1-1; the D is unclear. CDR3 length equals 15 residues. Trimming cost V 0 bases and J 11 bases, with 19 bases left between them. Germline CDR1 reads WSHSY; CDR2 reads SAAADI.

This clonotype was recorded many times. This chain links TRBV7-9 with TRBJ2-3, with 10 bases that match TRBD2. Trimming removed 5 bases from V and 4 bases from J; junction bases left unmatched: 6. The germline gives CDR1 SEHNR, CDR2 FQNEAQ (reference sequence). This CDR3 has 15 amino acids. The CDR3 DNA follows: TGTGCCAGCAGCCCCCCAGCGGGAGGGCCAGATACGCAGTATTTT. Residues: CASSPPAGGPDTQYF.

In its sample, this clonotype was seen many times. The chain employs TRBV6-5 and TRBJ2-7; the D gene is possibly TRBD2 (6 bases). The germline gives CDR1 MNHEY, CDR2 SVGAGI. This CDR3 is 12 amino acids long. V was cut by 8 bases and J by 0 bases, with 8 bases left in between. The CDR3 sequence: CASYGSSYEQYF. Here the CDR3 DNA reads TGTGCCAGCTACGGGAGCTCCTACGAGCAGTACTTC.

Worth noting for this clonotype: A much larger clone differs from this one at a single base, so this may be a read error. The V and J genes are TRBV29-1 and TRBJ2-4, with a weak D call TRBD2 (5 bases). Trimming removed 6 bases at V and 4 bases at J, with 16 bases between. This CDR3 is built from 14 residues. In germline, CDR1 is SQVTM, CDR2 ANQGSEA. For the CDR3, the DNA is TGCAGCGTGGGAGAGATGGGAATTAAAAACATTCAGTACTTC. Amino acids: CSVGEMGIKNIQYF. The full variable domain, completed using reference TRBV29-1 and TRBJ2-4, is SAVISQKPSRDICQRGTSLTIQCQVDSQVTMMFWYRQQPGQSLTLIATANQGSEATYESGFVIDKFPISRPNLTFSTLTVSNMSPEDSSIYLCSVGEMGIKNIQYFGAGTRLSVL.

This clonotype was seen at least ten times. The chain combines TRBV30 with TRBJ2-5; D might be TRBD1 (6 bases). The germline gives CDR1 GTSNPN, CDR2 SVGIG (reference sequence). The CDR3 contains 11 residues. The V end lost 4 bases, the J end lost 6 bases, and 9 bases lay between the germline ends. The CDR3 loop is CAWNTGQTQYF. CDR3 sequence (DNA): TGTGCCTGGAACACAGGGCAGACCCAGTACTTC.

This clonotype occurred many times. The chain uses TRBV19 and TRBJ2-5; D is uncertain. The CDR3 is 15 amino acids. Trimming stripped 3 bases from V and 5 bases from J, with 16 bases between. In germline, CDR1 is LNHDA, CDR2 SQIVND (reference sequence). In DNA form, the CDR3 reads TGTGCCAGTAGTATGGGGAAAGGGAACTTCGAGACCCAGTACTTC. Translated: CASSMGKGNFETQYF.

The table lists this clonotype with many counts. The chain combines TRBV27 with TRBJ2-5; D gene ambiguous. Germline V gene lookup returns CDR1 MNHEY and CDR2 SMNVEV (reference sequence). This CDR3 contains 14 residues. Trimming cost V 5 bases and J 2 bases, with 12 bases left between them. CDR3 sequence: CASSPVVGQETQYF. CDR3 DNA: TGTGCCAGCAGTCCCGTAGTTGGGCAAGAGACCCAGTACTTC.

This clonotype was counted a few times. This likely came from a read error, as a far larger clone is one base away. The chain couples TRBV4-3 to TRBJ2-7; 8 nucleotides agree with TRBD1. The CDR3 length is 13 residues. Germline lookup yields CDR1 LGHNA and CDR2 YSLEER. CDR3 sequence reads: CASSLGTGYERYF. The CDR3 DNA reads TGCGCCAGCAGCCTGGGGACAGGCTACGAGCGGTACTTC.

A remark on this clonotype: A read error may be the cause here, since a much bigger clone is one base away. J is TRBJ2-2 and V is TRBV20-1, with TRBD1 as a possible D gene (6 bases). Germline loops: CDR1 DFQATT, CDR2 SNEGSKA (reference sequence). The CDR3 has 13 amino acids. CDR3 in amino acids: CSARTANIGELFF. CDR3 nucleotides: TGCAGTGCTCGGACAGCGAACATCGGGGAGCTGTTTTTT.

This clonotype was seen many times. This chain connects TRBV7-9 to TRBJ2-5; D gene uncertain. The V end lost 6 bases, the J end lost 3 bases, and 11 bases lay between the germline ends. This CDR3 contains 13 residues. CDR1 and CDR2 from the germline V gene are SEHNR and FQNEAQ (reference sequence). This CDR3 reads CASRVEFKETQYF. The CDR3, as DNA: TGTGCCAGCAGAGTTGAATTTAAAGAGACCCAGTACTTC.

The sample holds many counts of this clonotype. The chain is built from TRBV20-1 and TRBJ2-1; TRBD2 agrees at 12 bases. Germline V gene lookup returns CDR1 DFQATT and CDR2 SNEGSKA (reference sequence). The ends lost 8 bases at V and 9 bases at J; junction bases unmatched: 11. The CDR3 runs to 14 residues. Here the CDR3 reads CSSTLAGGPGEQFF. The CDR3 DNA reads as TGCAGTTCCACCCTAGCGGGGGGGCCGGGTGAGCAGTTCTTC.

As to this clonotype: This may stem from a read error, because a much larger clone lies one nucleotide away. This chain links TRBV9 with TRBJ1-1, with D unresolved. This CDR3 spans 15 amino acids. From germline, CDR1 is SGDLS and CDR2 YYNGEE. CDR3 bases: TGTGCCAGCAGCGTAGCGCCAGGAAAGAACGCTGAAGCTTTCTTT. Its protein is CASSVAPGKNAEAFF.

This clonotype has more than one count but fewer than ten. Likely a read error: the CDR3 ends without its conserved phenylalanine or tryptophan. The chain carries TRBV27 and TRBJ2-7; possibly TRBD1 for D (6 bases). The CDR3 runs 13 residues. Per germline, CDR1 MNHEY and CDR2 SMNVEV (reference sequence). V was cut by 5 bases and J by 3 bases, with 11 bases left in between. CDR3 DNA sequence: TGTGCCAGCAGTCCAGGGGCAGACTACGAGCAGTACTCC. Its protein product is CASSPGADYEQYS.

The table lists this clonotype with many counts. This chain uses TRBV6-6 with TRBJ2-1, with 12 bases identical to TRBD2. Germline CDR1 is MNHNY and CDR2 is SVGAGI (reference sequence). This CDR3 spans 18 amino acids. The ends lost 5 bases at V and 0 bases at J; junction bases unmatched: 8. CDR3 loop: CASSPWTSGISSYNEQFF. CDR3 bases: TGTGCCAGCAGTCCCTGGACTAGCGGGATCAGCTCCTACAATGAGCAGTTCTTC.

Points on this clonotype: Given a much more abundant clone one base away, this may be a read error. This CDR3 fails to terminate in the conserved phenylalanine or tryptophan, so it likely reflects a read error. V gene TRBV9 combines with J gene TRBJ1-1; D is ambiguous. CDR1 is SGDLS and CDR2 is YYNGEE in the germline V gene. CDR3 length equals 13 residues. V gave up 0 bases and J gave up 3 bases, with 6 bases separating them. CDR3 loop: CASSVGGHTEAFS. The CDR3 DNA follows: TGTGCCAGCAGCGTAGGAGGGCACACTGAAGCTTTCTCT.

This clonotype has only a few counts. A much larger clone differs by one base, so this may be a read error. V is TRBV7-9 and J is TRBJ2-7; 9 bases align to TRBD2. Germline CDR1 is SEHNR and CDR2 is FQNEAQ (reference sequence). This CDR3 region has 15 residues. This CDR3 reads CAGSLASGEVNEQYF. The DNA of the CDR3 is TGTGCCGGCAGCTTGGCTAGCGGGGAGGTTAACGAGCAGTACTTC.